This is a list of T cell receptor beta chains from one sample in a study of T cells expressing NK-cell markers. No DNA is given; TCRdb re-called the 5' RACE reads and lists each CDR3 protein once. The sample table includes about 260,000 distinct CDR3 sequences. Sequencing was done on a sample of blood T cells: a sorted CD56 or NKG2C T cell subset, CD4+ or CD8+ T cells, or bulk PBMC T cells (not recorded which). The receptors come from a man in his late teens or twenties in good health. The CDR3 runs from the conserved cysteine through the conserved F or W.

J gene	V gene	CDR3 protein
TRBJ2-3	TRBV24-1	CATSARDRNTDTQYF
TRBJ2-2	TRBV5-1	CASSLSLAVTGELFF
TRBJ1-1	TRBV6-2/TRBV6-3	CASSLRERGTEAFF
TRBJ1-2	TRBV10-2	CASTQDDPNYGYTF
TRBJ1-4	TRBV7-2	CASSLARTDNEKLFF
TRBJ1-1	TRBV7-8	CASSLSLALGAFF
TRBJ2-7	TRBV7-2	CASSPSSTSGISGREQYF
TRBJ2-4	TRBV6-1	CASRWQGANIQYF
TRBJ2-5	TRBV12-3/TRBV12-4	CASSAGRVQETQYF
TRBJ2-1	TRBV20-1	CSARDSRGGRANEQFF
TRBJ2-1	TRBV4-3	CASSQDLAGWQNNEQFF
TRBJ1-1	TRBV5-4	CASSLDRTQAFF
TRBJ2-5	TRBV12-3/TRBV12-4	CASSPPGLSRETQYF
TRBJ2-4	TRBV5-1	CASSWTTGGENIQYF
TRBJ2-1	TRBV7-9	CASSLGGTENNEQFF
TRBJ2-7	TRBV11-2	CASSRLAGNLYEQYF
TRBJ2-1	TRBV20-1	CSARRNRGHDYNEQFF
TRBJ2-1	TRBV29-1	CSVRGGRGNNEQFF
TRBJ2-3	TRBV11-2	CASSGGFAADSLNTDTQYF
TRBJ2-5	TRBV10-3	CAIRPGQGSETQYF
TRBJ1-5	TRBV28	CASSLDSPSNQPQHF
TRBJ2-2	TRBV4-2	CASSRQVSTGELFF
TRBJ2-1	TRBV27	CASSVPGLAGGRIIGEQFF
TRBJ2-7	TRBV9	CASSVGSRDPSYEQYF
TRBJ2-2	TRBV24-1	CATSDQDRDVVGELFF
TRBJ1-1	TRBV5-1	CASSTGQGEAFF